This T cell receptor beta chain came from a study of T cells in Graves' hyperthyroidism and ophthalmopathy. This CDR3 contains 15 residues. Trimming removed 1 base from V and 3 bases from J; junction bases left unmatched: 3. Germline V gene lookup returns CDR1 LNHNV and CDR2 YYDKDF (reference sequence). RNA transcripts were the template for amplifying TCR beta CDR3 regions. The HTBI primer set was used in a first-round RT-PCR of the TCR CDR3. Using its own MiXCR run on the multiplex PCR reads, TCRdb lists one record per CDR3 protein. This table has roughly 580,000 distinct CDR3 sequences, 40% to 55% appearing once. The diagnoses drew upon clinical symptoms, serum thyroxine and TRAb, thyroid ultrasound and orbital computed tomography.

The TCR comes from a woman younger than 35 with Graves' hyperthyroidism. The V and J genes are TRBV15 and TRBJ2-5, with 9 bases matching TRBD1. Sequencing used peripheral blood or thyroid tissue (not recorded which). The CDR3 loop reads CATSRARTGEETQYF. The CDR3, as DNA: TGTGCCACCAGCAGAGCCCGGACAGGGGAAGAGACCCAGTACTTC.